These 16 T cell receptor beta chains came from one sample sequenced in a study of shared T cell receptors in the human thymus. Assay used: immunoSEQ multiplex PCR; TCRdb lists only in-frame clones, some missing. This sample has hundreds of thousands of clones, with around 87% found just once. In addition, the sample was reused for a study of human thymus T cells.

The sequencing sample was made of thymocytes. These receptors came from a boy less than two years old with a congenital heart defect.

Written as DNA, the CDR3 is TGCGCCAGCAGCCAAGTTTGGCTAGCGGGGGGCGACGACGAGCAGTACTTC. This translates into CASSQVWLAGGDDEQYF. V and J are TRBV4-3 and TRBJ2-7; 11 bases agree with TRBD2. The CDR3 spans 17 residues. With V trimmed by 1 base and J by 5 bases, 10 bases remained unmatched. Germline CDR1 LGHNA, CDR2 YSLEER.

The chain links TRBV9 to TRBJ1-2; D is ambiguous. V gave up 3 bases and J gave up 5 bases, with 17 bases separating them. Germline CDR1 reads SGDLS; CDR2 reads YYNGEE. This CDR3 has 15 residues. This chain's CDR3 is CASSARVQLTYGYTF. For the CDR3, the DNA is TGTGCCAGCAGCGCGAGAGTACAGTTAACATATGGCTACACCTTC.

The chain combines TRBV15 with TRBJ1-5, with 8 positions matching TRBD1. CDR1 and CDR2 from the germline V gene are LNHNV and YYDKDF (reference sequence). V lost 6 bases, J lost 7 bases, and 5 bases stayed unmatched. This CDR3 region has 13 residues. In nucleotides, the CDR3 is TGTGCCACCAGATCAGGGGGCGGACAGCCCCAGCATTTT. This codes for CATRSGGGQPQHF.

The chain joins TRBV28 to TRBJ2-7, with 9 bases identical to TRBD2. V shed 1 base and J 3 bases; nucleotides not matched to a gene: 4. The CDR3 runs to 15 residues. Germline CDR1 is MDHEN and CDR2 is SYDVKM. The CDR3 region has the DNA TGTGCCAGCAGTTTATTCGCGGGAGGGTACTACGAGCAGTACTTC. It yields the protein CASSLFAGGYYEQYF.

The chain employs TRBV28 and TRBJ1-6; 7 bases agree with TRBD1. There are 18 residues in the CDR3. Germline V gene lookup returns CDR1 MDHEN and CDR2 SYDVKM. V gave up 6 bases and J gave up 0 bases; unmatched junction bases: 11. CDR3: CASSRRGPRSSYNSPLHF. In DNA form, the CDR3 reads TGTGCCAGCAGCCGAAGGGGGCCCAGGAGCTCCTATAATTCACCCCTCCACTTT.

A single count supports this clone. Distinct nucleotide sequences in the sample also encode this CDR3. The chain has TRBV27 and TRBJ1-1; D possibly corresponds to TRBD1 (5 bases). CDR3 size: 13 residues. Germline values: CDR1 MNHEY, CDR2 SMNVEV (reference sequence). With 3 bases removed from V and 4 bases from J, the gap between germline ends came to 9 bases. Written as DNA, the CDR3 is TGTGCCAGCAGTTTTGGTGGGGCCACTGAAGCTTTCTTT. Its translation is CASSFGGATEAFF.

This clone has a single count. CDR3 DNA sequence: TGTGCCAGCAGTGGGGACAGGGAAAACACCGGGGAGCTGTTTTTT. It is translated as CASSGDRENTGELFF. The gene calls are TRBV6-1 and TRBJ2-2; 9 nucleotides match TRBD1. Per germline, CDR1 MNHNS and CDR2 SASEGT. J lost 2 bases, V lost 4 bases, and 2 bases had no gene match. The CDR3 is 15 amino acids.

The chain joins TRBV19 to TRBJ2-7; 10 bases fit TRBD1. The V segment lost 11 bases and the J segment 6 bases; nucleotides outside the gene matches: 10. CDR1 and CDR2 (germline): LNHDA, SQIVND (reference sequence). The CDR3 sequence is 13 residues long. DNA for the CDR3: TGTGCCTTTCAGGGGACAGGGGAATGCGAGCAGTACTTC. Protein product: CAFQGTGECEQYF.

Only a few counts were recorded for this clone. The identical CDR3 is also encoded by other nucleotide sequences in the sample. The chain is built from TRBV30 and TRBJ2-7; the D gene is possibly TRBD1 (6 bases). With 2 bases removed from V and 4 bases from J, the gap between germline ends came to 9 bases. Germline V gene data show CDR1 as GTSNPN and CDR2 as SVGIG (reference sequence). The CDR3 totals 12 residues. The CDR3: CAWSPQGYEQYF. CDR3 DNA: TGTGCCTGGAGTCCACAGGGATACGAGCAGTACTTC. The entire variable domain, with the rest obtained from reference TRBV30 and TRBJ2-7, is as follows: SQTIHQWPATLVQPVGSPLSLECTVEGTSNPNLYWYRQAAGRGLQLLFYSVGIGQISSEVPQNLSASRPQDRQFILSSKKLLLSDSGFYLCAWSPQGYEQYFGPGTRLTVT.

The CDR3 spells CASSLRFSGYNEQFF. The CDR3 nucleotides are TGTGCCAGCAGCTTGAGGTTTTCAGGATACAATGAGCAGTTCTTC. J is TRBJ2-1 and V is TRBV5-6; D is ambiguous. V was cut by 1 base and J by 4 bases, with 12 bases left in between. The CDR3 extends over 15 amino acids. Germline CDR1 SGHDT, CDR2 YYEEEE.

V gene TRBV14 combines with J gene TRBJ2-1; 10 bases line up with TRBD2. The CDR3 runs 18 residues. J gave up 5 bases and V 0 bases, and 10 bases lay outside the gene matches. Germline V gene sequence: CDR1 SGHDN, CDR2 FVKESK. The CDR3 spells CASSQDGPGLAVHNEQFF. In nucleotides, the CDR3 is TGTGCCAGCAGCCAAGATGGACCAGGACTAGCGGTCCACAATGAGCAGTTCTTC.

The V gene is TRBV4-2, the J gene TRBJ1-2; D remains ambiguous. CDR1 and CDR2 from the germline V gene are LGHNA and YNFKEQ. The CDR3 loop spans 15 amino acids. V lost 0 bases to trimming and J lost 8 bases, with 16 bases between them. CDR3 sequence: CASSQDSAPLVGYTF. The CDR3, as DNA: TGTGCCAGCAGCCAAGATAGCGCCCCCTTGGTAGGCTACACCTTC.

The chain recombines TRBV18 with TRBJ1-2; D remains unclear. Germline CDR1 is KGHSH and CDR2 is LQKENI. The CDR3 sequence is 16 residues long. V lost 0 bases and J lost 1, with 12 bases in between. CDR3 residues: CASSPPISELNYGYTF. The CDR3, as DNA: TGTGCCAGCTCACCACCGATCAGCGAACTTAACTATGGCTACACCTTC. Drawing the rest from reference TRBV18 and TRBJ1-2, the complete variable domain is NAGVMQNPRHLVRRRGQEARLRCSPMKGHSHVYWYRQLPEEGLKFMVYLQKENIIDESGMPKERFSAEFPKEGPSILRIQQVVRGDSAAYFCASSPPISELNYGYTFGSGTRLTVV.

The V gene is TRBV6-1, the J gene TRBJ1-3; D uncertain. CDR1 and CDR2 (germline): MNHNS, SASEGT. There are 16 residues in the CDR3. V shed 0 bases and J shed 0 bases, with 9 bases lying between them. As DNA, the CDR3 is TGTGCCAGCAGTGAAGCGGACTTCTTCTCTGGAAACACCATATATTTT. Translated, it gives CASSEADFFSGNTIYF.

As for this clone: Mismatch with germline at one junction end may stem from a read error. Other DNA sequences in this sample translate to the same CDR3. The gene calls are TRBV6-6 and TRBJ1-6; the D is unclear. Germline-derived CDR1 and CDR2 are MNHNY and SVGAGI (reference sequence). The CDR3 covers 13 residues. CDR3 residues: CASSNGNNSPLHF. The CDR3, as DNA: TGTGCCAGCAGCAACGGGAATAATTCCCCCCTCCACTTT.

This clone was seen more than once but under ten times. The chain is built from TRBV28 and TRBJ2-1; 7 positions agree with TRBD2. The CDR3 extends over 14 amino acids. The J segment lost 5 bases and the V segment lost 5 bases, leaving 6 bases of the junction unmatched. Per the germline V gene, CDR1 is MDHEN and CDR2 is SYDVKM. The CDR3 DNA follows: TGTGCCAGCAGTGGGGGGGACCACGACAATGAGCAGTTCTTC. It codes for CASSGGDHDNEQFF.